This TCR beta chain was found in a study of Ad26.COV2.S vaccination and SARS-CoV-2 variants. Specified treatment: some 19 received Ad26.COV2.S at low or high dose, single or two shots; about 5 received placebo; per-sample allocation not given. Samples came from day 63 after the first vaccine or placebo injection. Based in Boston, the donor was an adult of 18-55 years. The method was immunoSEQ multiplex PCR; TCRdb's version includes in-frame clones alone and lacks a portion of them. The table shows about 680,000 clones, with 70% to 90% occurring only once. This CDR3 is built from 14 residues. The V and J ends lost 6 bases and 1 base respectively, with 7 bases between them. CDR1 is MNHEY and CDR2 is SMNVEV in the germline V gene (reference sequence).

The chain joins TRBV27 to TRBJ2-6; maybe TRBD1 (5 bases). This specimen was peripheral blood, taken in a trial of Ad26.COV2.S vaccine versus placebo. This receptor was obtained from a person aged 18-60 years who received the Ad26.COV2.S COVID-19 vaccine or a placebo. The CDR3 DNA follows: TGTGCCAGCAGCCGGACATCTGGGGCCAACGTCCTGACTTTC. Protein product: CASSRTSGANVLTF.